The text below deals with one TCR beta chain. The sample is drawn from a study of blood T cell repertoires in COVID-19. V trimming: 5 bases; J trimming: 1 base; junction bases outside the gene matches: 11. The CDR3 runs to 16 residues. Looked up from germline, CDR1 is SGHAT and CDR2 is FQNNGV. Clones were read by immunoSEQ multiplex PCR, and TCRdb kept only the in-frame ones, dropping some. The repertoire has about 60,000 clones, 91% of them found once; the top ten carry approximately 2.3%. This sequence was found in a man aged 55 to 70 with acute or convalescent COVID-19. The genes are TRBV11-2 and TRBJ2-7; 7 bases are a match to TRBD2. Material for sequencing was peripheral blood. The CDR3 coding sequence is TGTGCCAGCAGCCGGAGGGGAGGGGAGAAGTCCTACGAGCAGTACTTC. Translated: CASSRRGGEKSYEQYF.